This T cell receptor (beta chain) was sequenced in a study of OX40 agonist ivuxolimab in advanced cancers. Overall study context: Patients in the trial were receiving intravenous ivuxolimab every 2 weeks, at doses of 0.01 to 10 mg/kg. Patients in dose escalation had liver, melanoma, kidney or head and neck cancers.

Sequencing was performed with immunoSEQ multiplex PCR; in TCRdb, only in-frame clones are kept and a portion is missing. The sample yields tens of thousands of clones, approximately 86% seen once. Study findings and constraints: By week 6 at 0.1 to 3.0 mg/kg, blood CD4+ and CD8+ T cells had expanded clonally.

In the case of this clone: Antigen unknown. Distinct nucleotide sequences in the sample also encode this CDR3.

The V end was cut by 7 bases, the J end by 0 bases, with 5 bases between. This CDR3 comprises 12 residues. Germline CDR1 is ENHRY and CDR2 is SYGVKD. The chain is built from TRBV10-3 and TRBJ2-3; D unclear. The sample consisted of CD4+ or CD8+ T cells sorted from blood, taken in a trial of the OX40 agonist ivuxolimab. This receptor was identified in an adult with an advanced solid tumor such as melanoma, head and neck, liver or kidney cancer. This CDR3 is CAIKGSTDTQYF. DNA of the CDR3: TGTGCCATCAAGGGTAGCACAGATACGCAGTATTTT.